This T cell receptor (beta chain) was sequenced in a study of T cell changes during pregnancy in multiple sclerosis. Germline-derived CDR1 and CDR2 are LNHDA and SQIVND (reference sequence). CDR3 length equals 14 residues. V lost 3 bases and J lost 0, with 5 bases in between. Profiled with immunoSEQ multiplex PCR; TCRdb holds only in-frame clones, not every one. The profile shows about 20,000 clones, 80% to 90% of them singletons. The chain links TRBV19 to TRBJ1-4, with no clear D. The TCR originated in a female donor in good health, enrolled as a control in a pregnancy study. The sample here was CD8+ T cells from peripheral blood mononuclear cells, taken in the second trimester of pregnancy. Here the CDR3 DNA reads TGTGCCAGTAGTATCCTTGCAACTAATGAAAAACTGTTTTTT. Translation gives CASSILATNEKLFF.